This T cell receptor (beta chain) comes out of a study of T cells in Graves' hyperthyroidism and ophthalmopathy. TCR beta CDR3 sequences were amplified from RNA transcripts. The primer set for the first-round RT-PCR of the TCR CDR3 was HTBI. TCRdb re-called the multiplex PCR reads with MiXCR, one entry per CDR3 protein. The sample consists of roughly 500,000 distinct CDR3 sequences, 46% of them appearing once. There are 11 residues in the CDR3. Trimming left V 8 bases short and J 8 bases short, with 15 bases between. CDR1 and CDR2 from the germline V gene are SQVTM and ANQGSEA. The chain combines TRBV29-1 with TRBJ1-2; possibly TRBD1 for D (6 bases). The receptor's source is an adult woman with Graves' disease, either hyperthyroidism or ophthalmopathy (not recorded which). Specimen: peripheral blood or thyroid tissue (not recorded which). This chain's CDR3 is CSTRQALGYTF. The DNA of the CDR3 is TGCAGCACCCGACAGGCATTGGGCTACACCTTC.